The clone carrying this T cell receptor beta chain has ten or more counts. Its cognate antigen is unknown. Generation of TCR beta libraries employed quantitative 5'-RACE incorporating molecular barcodes. TCRdb itself ran the 5' RACE reads through MiXCR, one entry per CDR3 protein. The table has around 440,000 distinct CDR3 sequences, roughly 15% seen once. This record comes from a study of CD8 T cells in ankylosing spondylitis. Study-level results: Typical of ankylosing spondylitis blood, it appeared, was a TCR beta motif of under 10 highly homologous variants. It was reported that disease-linked clones were significantly enriched in matched ankylosing spondylitis synovial fluid. Disease-linked clones were CD8+ and relatively rare in peripheral blood.

V was pared by 3 bases and J by 0 bases, with 6 bases between. In germline, CDR1 is SGHDT, CDR2 YYEEEE. The CDR3 has 13 amino acids. The sequence derives from a male donor with ankylosing spondylitis. The material sequenced was blood, either unsorted or a sorted T cell fraction (not recorded which). V is TRBV5-6 and J is TRBJ1-2; no firm D call. The CDR3 spells CASSSGSNYGYTF. The CDR3 bases are TGTGCCAGCAGCTCCGGATCTAACTATGGCTACACCTTC. Based on the CDR3 plus reference TRBV5-6 and TRBJ1-2, the full variable domain is DAGVTQSPTHLIKTRGQQVTLRCSPKSGHDTVSWYQQALGQGPQFIFQYYEEEERQRGNFPDRFSGHQFPNYSSELNVNALLLGDSALYLCASSSGSNYGYTFGSGTRLTVV.